A single sample gave rise to the 19 T cell receptor beta chains below, sequenced in a study of cytomegalovirus exposure and HLA in healthy donors. Amplification used 60 Vbeta primers and 13 Jbeta primers. Sequencing used immunoSEQ multiplex PCR; TCRdb keeps in-frame clones, though not all of them. Among approximately 100,000 clones listed, about 80% were seen once. Sequenced material: PBMCs. These receptors originate from a woman under 30 in good health and CMV-seropositive.

This chain links TRBV7-2 with TRBJ2-7, with TRBD2 identical over 11 bases. Germline V lookup: CDR1 SGHTA, CDR2 FQGNSA. This CDR3 contains 16 residues. V gave up 1 base and J gave up 1 base; unmatched junction bases: 3. The CDR3 is CASSLEGTSGSYEQYF. For the CDR3, the DNA is TGTGCCAGCAGCTTAGAAGGGACTAGCGGATCCTACGAGCAGTACTTC.

The V gene is TRBV27, the J gene TRBJ2-7; 7 bases match TRBD2. With 5 bases clipped from V and 2 bases from J, the junction kept 3 bases outside the gene matches. The CDR3 is 13 amino acids. Germline CDR1 is MNHEY and CDR2 is SMNVEV (reference sequence). CDR3 nucleotides: TGTGCCAGCAGTGTAGGACTAGCCTACGAGCAGTACTTC. Its protein is CASSVGLAYEQYF.

The gene calls are TRBV6-1 and TRBJ1-5, with TRBD1 as a possible D gene (6 bases). Germline-derived CDR1 and CDR2 are MNHNS and SASEGT. V gave up 8 bases and J gave up 7 bases, with 9 bases separating them. CDR3 length: 11 residues. The CDR3 coding sequence is TGTGCCAGCGGACAGCCACAGCCCCAGCATTTT. This translates into CASGQPQPQHF.

This clone has a single count. The chain is built from TRBV2 and TRBJ2-7, with D possibly TRBD2 on 6 matching bases. Trimming removed 3 bases from V and 4 bases from J, with 13 bases in between. This CDR3 comprises 14 residues. Per the germline V gene, CDR1 is SNHLY and CDR2 is FYNNEI. CDR3 loop: CASSDGRQNYEQYF. In DNA form, the CDR3 reads TGTGCCAGCAGTGATGGGAGGCAGAATTACGAGCAGTACTTC.

The rearrangement links TRBV6-1 to TRBJ2-3; 7 bases align to TRBD1. Germline assignment: CDR1 MNHNS and CDR2 SASEGT. Trimming at V came to 3 bases and at J to 2 bases, leaving 8 bases not matched to a gene. The CDR3 is made up of 16 amino acids. The CDR3 spells CASSELQGVITDTQYF. In DNA form, the CDR3 reads TGTGCCAGCAGTGAGCTGCAGGGGGTTATCACAGATACGCAGTATTTT.

The J gene is TRBJ2-7, the V gene TRBV6-1; maybe TRBD1 (5 bases). The CDR3 runs 14 residues. V was clipped by 2 bases and J by 5 bases, with 13 bases between them. Germline CDR1 and CDR2: MNHNS and SASEGT. In nucleotides, the CDR3 is TGTGCCAGCAGTGAACCCAGGGCGGTCCACGAGCAGTACTTC. Its translation is CASSEPRAVHEQYF.

This clone turned up a few times. The chain is built from TRBV6-5 and TRBJ2-3, with D maybe TRBD1 (6 bases). Per the germline V gene, CDR1 is MNHEY and CDR2 is SVGAGI. V shed 6 bases and J shed 2 bases, with 9 bases lying between them. The CDR3 is 13 amino acids. The CDR3 bases are TGTGCCAGCAGGGGGGACAACACAGATACGCAGTATTTT. The encoded protein is CASRGDNTDTQYF.

The CDR3 region is CASSLPGGTEAFF. CDR3 DNA sequence: TGTGCCAGCAGCTTACCGGGGGGCACTGAAGCTTTCTTT. V and J are TRBV7-9 and TRBJ1-1; tentative D call: TRBD1 (5 bases). Germline V gene lookup returns CDR1 SEHNR and CDR2 FQNEAQ (reference sequence). This CDR3 is 13 amino acids long. V shed 2 bases and J shed 4 bases, with 8 bases lying between them.

The chain combines TRBV30 with TRBJ1-3; unclear D gene. This CDR3 is built from 15 residues. The germline V gene encodes CDR1 GTSNPN and CDR2 SVGIG (reference sequence). V was clipped by 0 bases and J by 2 bases, with 11 bases between them. This CDR3 reads CAWSVLRGTGNTIYF. The CDR3 DNA follows: TGTGCCTGGAGTGTACTACGGGGAACTGGAAACACCATATATTTT.

Of note for this clone: Other DNA sequences from this sample encode an identical CDR3 as well. The chain is built from TRBV6-5 and TRBJ1-2; perhaps TRBD1 as D (6 bases). Germline V CDR1 and CDR2: MNHEY, SVGAGI. Trimming cost V 2 bases and J 4 bases, with 14 bases left between them. CDR3 length: 15 amino acids. CDR3 DNA sequence: TGTGCCAGCAGTTACGGGGGCGCCGGAGGCTATGGCTACACCTTC. Its translation: CASSYGGAGGYGYTF.

This sequence joins TRBV2 and TRBJ1-2; weak D call: TRBD1 (6 bases). Germline V gives CDR1 SNHLY, CDR2 FYNNEI. Trimming cost V 5 bases and J 8 bases, with 21 bases left between them. This CDR3 spans 15 amino acids. The CDR3 reads CASSPLPREGGGYTF. The DNA for the CDR3 is TGTGCCAGCAGTCCCCTCCCCCGGGAAGGGGGAGGCTACACCTTC.

A word on this clone: One end of the junction does not line up with germline, which may come from a read error. The rearrangement links TRBV18 to TRBJ2-1; D is possibly TRBD2 (6 bases). This CDR3 has 14 residues. Germline-derived CDR1 and CDR2 are KGHSH and LQKENI. The CDR3: CASSPRDSNNEQFF. As DNA, the CDR3 is TGTGCCAGCTCACCAAGGGACTCCAACAATGAGCAGTTCTTC.

The CDR3 DNA follows: TGTGCCAGCAGCTCCGGGACATACGGGGACGAGCAGTACTTC. Translating it yields CASSSGTYGDEQYF. The V gene is TRBV13, the J gene TRBJ2-7; TRBD1 might be the D (6 bases). Germline CDR1 reads PRHDT; CDR2 reads FYEKMQ (reference sequence). V was pared by 4 bases and J by 5 bases, with 15 bases between. This CDR3 spans 14 amino acids.

CDR3 coding DNA: TGTGCCGCCAGCCGGGGACAGCGACTAGCGGGGGGCTCGTCAGATACGCAGTATTTT. Residues: CAASRGQRLAGGSSDTQYF. The chain joins TRBV19 to TRBJ2-3; 13 positions agree with TRBD2. The CDR3 length is 19 residues. The trim removed 11 bases at V and 4 bases at J, leaving 21 bases unmatched. From germline, CDR1 is LNHDA and CDR2 SQIVND (reference sequence).

The CDR3 is CASSPRGLAVWNEQFF. The CDR3 DNA sequence: TGTGCCAGCAGCCCCCGGGGGCTAGCGGTTTGGAATGAGCAGTTCTTC. This chain joins TRBV13 and TRBJ2-1, with TRBD2 as a possible D gene (7 bases). Looked up from germline, CDR1 is PRHDT and CDR2 is FYEKMQ (reference sequence). V shed 5 bases and J shed 7 bases, with 21 bases lying between them. CDR3 length: 16 amino acids.

This chain links TRBV28 with TRBJ2-5, with 9 bases fitting TRBD1. This CDR3 contains 16 residues. With 3 bases clipped from V and 4 bases from J, the junction kept 9 bases outside the gene matches. Germline loops: CDR1 MDHEN, CDR2 SYDVKM. This CDR3 reads CASSLDRGIIGETQYF. The CDR3 coding sequence is TGTGCCAGCAGTTTGGACAGGGGAATTATAGGAGAGACCCAGTACTTC.

The rearrangement links TRBV15 to TRBJ1-1; a possible D gene is TRBD1 (6 bases). Looked up from germline, CDR1 is LNHNV and CDR2 is YYDKDF (reference sequence). V lost 1 base, J lost 2 bases, and 11 bases lay in between. The CDR3 consists of 15 residues. The CDR3 DNA is TGTGCCACCAGCAGAGGCCGGACAGCTAACACTGAAGCTTTCTTT. Protein product: CATSRGRTANTEAFF.

The chain is built from TRBV6-1 and TRBJ2-7, with 10 bases matching TRBD1. The CDR3 is made up of 15 amino acids. Looked up from germline, CDR1 is MNHNS and CDR2 is SASEGT. Losses at the gene ends were 5 bases for V and 6 bases for J; bases not matched to a gene: 10. CDR3 nucleotide sequence: TGTGCCAGCAGTACGGCCGGGACAGGGGTTCGCGAGCAGTACTTC. Translating it yields CASSTAGTGVREQYF.

J is TRBJ1-1 and V is TRBV15; TRBD1 might be the D (5 bases). The length of the CDR3 is 15 residues. Trimming shortened V by 1 base and J by 8 bases, and 17 bases separated the two germline ends. The V gene's germline CDR1 is LNHNV and CDR2 YYDKDF (reference sequence). In nucleotides, the CDR3 is TGTGCCACCAGCAGAGGGTCGGGACTATCGTTGGAAGCTTTCTTT. It specifies CATSRGSGLSLEAFF.